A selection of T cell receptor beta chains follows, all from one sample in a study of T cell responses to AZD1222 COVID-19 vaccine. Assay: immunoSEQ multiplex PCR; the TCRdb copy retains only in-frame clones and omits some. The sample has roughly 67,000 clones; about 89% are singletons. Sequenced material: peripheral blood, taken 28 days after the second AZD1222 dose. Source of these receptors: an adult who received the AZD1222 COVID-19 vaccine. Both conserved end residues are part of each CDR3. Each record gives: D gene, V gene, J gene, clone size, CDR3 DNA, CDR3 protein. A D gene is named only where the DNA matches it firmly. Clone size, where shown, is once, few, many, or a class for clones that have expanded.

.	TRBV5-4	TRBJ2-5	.	TGTGCCAGCAGCTCAAAGCGGGCCTCGGCCGAGACCCAGTACTTC	CASSSKRASAETQYF
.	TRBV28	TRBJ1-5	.	TGTGCCAGCAGTTACCCTCACGATCAGCCCCAGCATTTT	CASSYPHDQPQHF
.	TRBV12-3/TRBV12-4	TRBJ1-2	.	TGTGCCAGCAGTTTTGGGAACAACTATGGCTACACCTTC	CASSFGNNYGYTF
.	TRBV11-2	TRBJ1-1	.	TGTGCCAGCAGCTTAGGAGAAAACACTGAAGCTTTCTTT	CASSLGENTEAFF
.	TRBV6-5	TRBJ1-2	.	TGTGCCAGCAGTTCCCTAGAGGGGCTAAACTATGGCTACACCTTC	CASSSLEGLNYGYTF
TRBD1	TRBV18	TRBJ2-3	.	TGTGCCAGCTCCCCAAGACAGGGTAGCACAGATACGCAGTATTTT	CASSPRQGSTDTQYF
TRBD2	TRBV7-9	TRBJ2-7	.	TGTGCCAGCAGCCGGCGGGAGGGGGGCGAGCAGTACTTC	CASSRREGGEQYF
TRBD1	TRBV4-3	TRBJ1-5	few	TGCGCCAGCAGCCAAGAGACAGGGCTAAGGCCCCAGCATTTT	CASSQETGLRPQHF
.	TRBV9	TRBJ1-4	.	TGTGCCAGCAGCGTAGGGACGGTGGGTGAAAAACTGTTTTTT	CASSVGTVGEKLFF
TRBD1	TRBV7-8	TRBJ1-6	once	TGTGCCAGCAGCCCGACAGGGGGAAGCTCTTCACCCCTCCACTTT	CASSPTGGSSSPLHF
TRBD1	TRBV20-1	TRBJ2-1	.	TGCAGTGCTAGAGCTGAGGGACAGACGTTCTTC	CSARAEGQTFF
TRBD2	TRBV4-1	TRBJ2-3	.	TGCGCCAGCAGCCTCTGGACTAGCGGGAAGGAGGATACGCAGTATTTT	CASSLWTSGKEDTQYF
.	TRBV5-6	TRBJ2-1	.	TGTGCCAGCAGCTTAGGGAGCTCCTACAATGAGCAGTTCTTC	CASSLGSSYNEQFF
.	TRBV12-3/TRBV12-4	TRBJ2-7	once	TGTGCCAGCAGTTACCAGGGTTACGAGCAGTACTTC	CASSYQGYEQYF
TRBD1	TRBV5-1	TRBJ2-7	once	TGCGCCAGCTCGCTTGGACCCCTGACAGGGAACTCCTACGAGCAGTACTTC	CASSLGPLTGNSYEQYF
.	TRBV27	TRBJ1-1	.	TGTGCCAGCAGGAGGACCTCCGAAAGAACTGAAGCTTTCTTT	CASRRTSERTEAFF
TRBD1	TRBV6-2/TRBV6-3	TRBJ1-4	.	TGTGCCAGCAGCCGTGGGACAGGGGCTGCAAAACTGTTTTTT	CASSRGTGAAKLFF
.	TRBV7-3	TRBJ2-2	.	TGTGCCAGCAGCTTCTTCCCCTCGACGGGTAACACCGGGGAGCTGTTTTTT	CASSFFPSTGNTGELFF
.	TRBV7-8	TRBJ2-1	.	TGTGCCAGCAGCTTACAGTGGAACCCTGCCGGTGAGCAGTTCTTC	CASSLQWNPAGEQFF
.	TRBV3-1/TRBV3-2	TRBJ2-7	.	TGTGCCAGCAGCCCATACCGGACAGCCTACGAGCAGTACTTC	CASSPYRTAYEQYF
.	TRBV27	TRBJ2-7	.	TGTGCCAGCAGTTCTCCTGGACAGAGCTACGAGCAGTACTTC	CASSSPGQSYEQYF
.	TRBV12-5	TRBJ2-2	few	TGTGCTAGTGGTTATGACACGGATAGGTCTGGGGAGCTGTTTTTT	CASGYDTDRSGELFF
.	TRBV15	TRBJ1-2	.	TGTGCCACCAGCAGAGATCTCAGGGTTGGCTACACCTTC	CATSRDLRVGYTF
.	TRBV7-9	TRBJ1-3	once	TGTGCCAGCAGCTTATCGGGGGAGGACATATATTTT	CASSLSGEDIYF
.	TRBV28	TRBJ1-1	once	TGTGCCAGCAGTTGGGGCCGTGTTGAAGCTTTCTTT	CASSWGRVEAFF
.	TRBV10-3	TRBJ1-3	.	TGTGCCGGCAGGCCGGGATCTGGAAACACCATATATTTT	CAGRPGSGNTIYF
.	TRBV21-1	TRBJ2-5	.	TGTGCCAGCAGCAAACGGCAGGGAGGGCGAGAGACCCAGTACTTC	CASSKRQGGRETQYF
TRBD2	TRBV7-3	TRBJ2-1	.	TGTGCCAGCAGCCCCTTAGCGGGAGCCGTCAATGAGCAGTTCTTC	CASSPLAGAVNEQFF
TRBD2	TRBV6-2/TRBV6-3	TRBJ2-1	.	TGTGCCAGCAGTGACCCGGGACTAGGGGCAAACAATGAGCAGTTCTTC	CASSDPGLGANNEQFF